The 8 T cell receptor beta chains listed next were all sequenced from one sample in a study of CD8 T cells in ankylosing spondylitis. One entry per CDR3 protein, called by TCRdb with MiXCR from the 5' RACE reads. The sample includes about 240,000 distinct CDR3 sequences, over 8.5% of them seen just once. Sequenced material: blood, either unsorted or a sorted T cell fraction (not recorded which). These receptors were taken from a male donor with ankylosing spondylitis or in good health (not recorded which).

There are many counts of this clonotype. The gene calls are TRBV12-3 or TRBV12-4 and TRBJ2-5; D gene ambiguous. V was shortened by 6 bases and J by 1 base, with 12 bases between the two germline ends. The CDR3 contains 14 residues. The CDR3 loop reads CASSQTITQETQYF. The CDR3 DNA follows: TGTGCCAGCAGCCAAACAATAACCCAAGAGACCCAGTACTTC.

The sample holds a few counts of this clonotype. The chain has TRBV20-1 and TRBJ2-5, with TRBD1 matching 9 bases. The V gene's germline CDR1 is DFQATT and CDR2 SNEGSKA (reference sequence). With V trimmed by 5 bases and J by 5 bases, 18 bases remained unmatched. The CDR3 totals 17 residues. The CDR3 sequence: CSAYYPGQGIGRETQYF. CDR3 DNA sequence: TGCAGTGCTTATTACCCGGGACAGGGAATCGGGAGGGAGACCCAGTACTTC.

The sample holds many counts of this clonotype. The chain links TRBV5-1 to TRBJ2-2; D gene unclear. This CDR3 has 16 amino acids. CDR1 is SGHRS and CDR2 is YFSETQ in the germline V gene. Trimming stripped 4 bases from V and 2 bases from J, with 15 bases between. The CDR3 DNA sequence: TGCGCCAGCAGCCGTCAGACGCCCTCTAACACCGGGGAGCTGTTTTTT. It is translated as CASSRQTPSNTGELFF.

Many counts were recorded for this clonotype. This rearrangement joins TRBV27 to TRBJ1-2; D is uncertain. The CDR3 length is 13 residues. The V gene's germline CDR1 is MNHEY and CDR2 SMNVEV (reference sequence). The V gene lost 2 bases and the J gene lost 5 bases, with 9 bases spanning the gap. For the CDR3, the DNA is TGTGCCAGCAGTTTACCCCGAAAGTATGGCTACACCTTC. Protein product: CASSLPRKYGYTF.

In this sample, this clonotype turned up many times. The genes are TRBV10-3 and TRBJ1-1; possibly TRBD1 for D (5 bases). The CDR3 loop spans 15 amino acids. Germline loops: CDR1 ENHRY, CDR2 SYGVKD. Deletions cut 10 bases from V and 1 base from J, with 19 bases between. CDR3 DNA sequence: TGTGCCACCGACAACCGCGGGACGGAGAACACTGAAGCTTTCTTT. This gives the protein CATDNRGTENTEAFF.

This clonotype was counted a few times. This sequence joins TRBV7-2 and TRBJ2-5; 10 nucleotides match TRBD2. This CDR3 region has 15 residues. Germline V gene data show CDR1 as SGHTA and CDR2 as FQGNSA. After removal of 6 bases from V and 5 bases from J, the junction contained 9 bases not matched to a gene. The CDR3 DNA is TGTGCCAGCAGTGCTAGCGGGAGTGCATGGGAGACCCAGTACTTC. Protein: CASSASGSAWETQYF.

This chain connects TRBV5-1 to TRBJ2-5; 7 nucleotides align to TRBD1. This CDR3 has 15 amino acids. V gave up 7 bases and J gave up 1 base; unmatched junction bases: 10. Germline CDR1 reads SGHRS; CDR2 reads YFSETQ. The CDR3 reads CASVLGAGGQETQYF. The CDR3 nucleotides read TGCGCCAGCGTACTAGGGGCAGGGGGCCAAGAGACCCAGTACTTC.

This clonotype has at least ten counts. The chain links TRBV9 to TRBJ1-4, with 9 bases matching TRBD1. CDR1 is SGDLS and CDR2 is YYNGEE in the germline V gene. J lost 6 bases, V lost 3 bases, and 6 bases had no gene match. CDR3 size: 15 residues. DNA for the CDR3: TGTGCCAGCAGCGAGGGACAGGGATGGGATGAAAAACTGTTTTTT. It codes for CASSEGQGWDEKLFF.